The 20 T cell receptor beta chains below all came from one sample that was sequenced in a study of graft-versus-host responses after intestinal transplantation. For these TCRs, the target antigens are not known. Only in-frame clones appear in the TCRdb table, and some are missing; sequencing was by immunoSEQ multiplex PCR. Of more than 70,000 clones listed, roughly 80% were seen once; the top ten hold 0.65% to 0.95%. The sample here was unstimulated CD4+ T cells sorted from spleen or lymph node cells, taken before intestinal transplant. These receptors were taken from a human donor who received an intestinal transplant.

The V gene is TRBV21-1, the J gene TRBJ2-3; whether TRBD1, the table's D call, matches the DNA was not checked. TRBV21-1 is reported as a pseudogene. This CDR3 is built from 18 residues. The CDR3 sequence: CASGCRGSRGRRTDTQYF. The DNA of the CDR3 is TGTGCCAGCGGGTGCAGGGGGAGCCGTGGTCGCCGCACAGATACGCAGTATTTT.

V is TRBV5-4 and J is TRBJ2-5, with 10 bases aligning to TRBD2. This CDR3 comprises 15 residues. V shed 1 base, J shed 3 bases, and the junction held 3 bases outside the gene matches. Germline V gives CDR1 SGHNT, CDR2 YYREEE (reference sequence). The DNA of the CDR3 is TGTGCCAGCAGCTTGACTAGCGGGGTAAAAGAGACCCAGTACTTC. Its protein product is CASSLTSGVKETQYF.

The gene calls are TRBV30 and TRBJ2-3, with TRBD2 matching over 10 bases. This CDR3 has 14 amino acids. V lost 2 bases and J lost 6; bases outside the gene matches: 5. From germline, CDR1 is GTSNPN and CDR2 SVGIG (reference sequence). The CDR3 loop reads CAWSPGLAADTQYF. In DNA form, the CDR3 reads TGTGCCTGGAGTCCCGGACTAGCGGCGGATACGCAGTATTTT.

The V and J genes are TRBV5-4 and TRBJ2-4, with 7 nucleotides matching TRBD1. CDR1 SGHNT and CDR2 YYREEE come from the germline V gene (reference sequence). The CDR3 spans 14 residues. J gave up 9 bases and V 4 bases, and 10 bases lay outside the gene matches. The CDR3 is CASSTQGEDSIQYF. CDR3 nucleotide sequence: TGTGCCAGCAGCACCCAGGGGGAAGATAGCATTCAGTACTTC.

The chain has TRBV5-6 and TRBJ2-1; TRBD1 agrees at 8 bases. Looked up from germline, CDR1 is SGHDT and CDR2 is YYEEEE. With 1 base clipped from V and 7 bases from J, the junction kept 4 bases outside the gene matches. The CDR3 has 14 amino acids. CDR3 in DNA: TGTGCCAGCAGCTTGCAGGGGGCGCCTAATGAGCAGTTCTTC. Translated: CASSLQGAPNEQFF.

CDR3 loop: CASSFREESTDTQYF. CDR3 DNA sequence: TGTGCCAGCAGCTTCAGGGAGGAGTCAACAGATACGCAGTATTTT. This chain joins TRBV7-8 and TRBJ2-3; D might be TRBD2 (6 bases). The CDR3 runs to 15 residues. Germline CDR1 and CDR2: SGHVS and FQNEAQ. V lost 3 bases, J lost 3 bases, and 13 bases lay in between.

The V call is TRBV5-1, the J call TRBJ1-5, with unresolved D. The CDR3 runs to 15 residues. V was shortened by 0 bases and J by 3 bases, with 10 bases between the two germline ends. Germline V lookup: CDR1 SGHRS, CDR2 YFSETQ. The CDR3 DNA reads as TGCGCCAGCAGCTTGGAGGGAGGGAACAATCAGCCCCAGCATTTT. Its translation is CASSLEGGNNQPQHF.

The V and J genes are TRBV29-1 and TRBJ1-3, with TRBD1 matching over 8 bases. Germline V gene sequence: CDR1 SQVTM, CDR2 ANQGSEA. Losses at the gene ends were 7 bases for V and 0 bases for J; bases not matched to a gene: 2. CDR3 length: 13 amino acids. CDR3 sequence: CSAGQGSGNTIYF. CDR3 sequence (DNA): TGCAGCGCTGGACAGGGCTCTGGAAACACCATATATTTT.

The CDR3 nucleotides read TGTGCCAGCAGTGAACAGGGCTACAATGAGCAGTTCTTC. It encodes CASSEQGYNEQFF. The chain is built from TRBV6-1 and TRBJ2-1; the D gene is possibly TRBD1 (5 bases). Trimming left V 2 bases short and J 3 bases short, with 5 bases between. Germline loops: CDR1 MNHNS, CDR2 SASEGT. The length of the CDR3 is 13 residues.

The rearrangement joins TRBV2 to TRBJ1-1; perhaps TRBD1 as D (5 bases). The CDR3 consists of 14 residues. Germline loops: CDR1 SNHLY, CDR2 FYNNEI. V shed 2 bases and J shed 1 base, with 8 bases lying between them. The CDR3 nucleotides read TGTGCCAGCAGTGAAAGGAGGGGGAACACTGAAGCTTTCTTT. Translating it yields CASSERRGNTEAFF.

V and J are TRBV5-6 and TRBJ2-1; 8 nucleotides match TRBD2. Germline loops: CDR1 SGHDT, CDR2 YYEEEE. The CDR3 length is 15 residues. V was clipped by 3 bases and J by 3 bases; unmatched bases: 5. CDR3 sequence (DNA): TGTGCCAGCAGCTCTTCCGGGACTAGCTACAATGAGCAGTTCTTC. Translated: CASSSSGTSYNEQFF.

The rearrangement links TRBV27 to TRBJ2-1, with TRBD2 identical over 7 bases. V was pared by 5 bases and J by 3 bases, with 16 bases of the junction left unmatched. Per germline, CDR1 MNHEY and CDR2 SMNVEV (reference sequence). There are 18 residues in the CDR3. This CDR3 is CASSDLPARGRGYNEQFF. The CDR3 coding sequence is TGTGCCAGCAGTGACCTCCCTGCTCGCGGGAGAGGCTACAATGAGCAGTTCTTC.

The CDR3 loop reads CASSLLAGGPAQYF. Here the CDR3 DNA reads TGCGCCAGCAGCTTACTAGCGGGGGGGCCGGCCCAGTACTTC. V and J are TRBV5-1 and TRBJ2-5; 13 bases are a match to TRBD2. J was trimmed by 9 bases and V by 2 bases; bases with no gene match: 4. The CDR3 extends over 14 amino acids. Germline-derived CDR1 and CDR2 are SGHRS and YFSETQ. Combining the CDR3 with reference TRBV5-1 and TRBJ2-5 gives the whole variable domain KAGVTQTPRYLIKTRGQQVTLSCSPISGHRSVSWYQQTPGQGLQFLFEYFSETQRNKGNFPGRFSGRQFSNSRSEMNVSTLELGDSALYLCASSLLAGGPAQYFGPGTRLLVL.

The V gene is TRBV29-1, the J gene TRBJ2-1, with 7 bases fitting TRBD1. The V gene's germline CDR1 is SQVTM and CDR2 ANQGSEA. The CDR3 runs 13 residues. Trimming cost V 6 bases and J 6 bases; bases outside gene matches: 8. CDR3 in amino acids: CSVQGNSGNEQFF. The CDR3 DNA reads as TGCAGCGTACAGGGGAATTCGGGCAATGAGCAGTTCTTC.

The V call is TRBV11-2, the J call TRBJ1-2; D is undetermined. The CDR3 has 16 residues. In germline, CDR1 is SGHAT, CDR2 FQNNGV. Trimming shortened V by 5 bases and J by 6 bases, and 22 bases separated the two germline ends. CDR3 loop: CASSDIFRGSRNGYTF. The CDR3 coding sequence is TGTGCCAGCAGCGACATATTCCGGGGTAGTAGGAATGGCTACACCTTC.

The sample holds one count of this clone. The chain is built from TRBV14 and TRBJ1-2; 8 positions match TRBD1. Germline V lookup: CDR1 SGHDN, CDR2 FVKESK. The V and J ends lost 4 bases and 6 bases, in that order; junction bases with no gene match: 13. The CDR3 loop spans 16 amino acids. The CDR3 is CASSRPSQTGEDGYTF. Written as DNA, the CDR3 is TGTGCCAGCAGCCGCCCGTCTCAGACAGGGGAGGATGGCTACACCTTC.

This clone turned up a few times. The rearrangement uses TRBV28 and TRBJ1-1; unclear D gene. CDR3 length: 14 amino acids. Germline V lookup: CDR1 MDHEN, CDR2 SYDVKM. V was clipped by 5 bases and J by 3 bases, with 13 bases between them. Here the CDR3 reads CASSQPGADTEAFF. The CDR3 DNA sequence: TGTGCCAGCAGTCAACCGGGAGCGGACACTGAAGCTTTCTTT.

The DNA of the CDR3 is TGTGCCAGCAGCCCTCCCTCAGGGTCGTACGGAAACACCATATATTTT. It translates to CASSPPSGSYGNTIYF. The chain uses TRBV9 and TRBJ1-3; D possibly corresponds to TRBD1 (5 bases). The CDR3 runs 16 residues. Germline V CDR1 and CDR2: SGDLS, YYNGEE. V lost 4 bases to trimming and J lost 4 bases, with 18 bases between them.

The chain uses TRBV10-3 and TRBJ1-1; D is unclear. The CDR3 contains 16 residues. The ends were cut back, 3 bases at V and 5 bases at J, with 19 bases in the middle. CDR1 is ENHRY and CDR2 is SYGVKD in the germline V gene. CDR3 amino acids: CAISELPYLPGTEAFF. The CDR3 DNA sequence: TGTGCCATCAGTGAATTACCGTACCTACCGGGGACTGAAGCTTTCTTT.

The chain has TRBV15 and TRBJ2-5; D uncertain. This CDR3 region has 14 residues. Looked up from germline, CDR1 is LNHNV and CDR2 is YYDKDF (reference sequence). The V end was cut by 0 bases, the J end by 0 bases, with 5 bases between. CDR3: CATSRDGNQETQYF. CDR3 coding DNA: TGTGCCACCAGCAGAGATGGCAACCAAGAGACCCAGTACTTC. The full variable domain, rest sourced from reference TRBV15 and TRBJ2-5, is DAMVIQNPRYQVTQFGKPVTLSCSQTLNHNVMYWYQQKSSQAPKLLFHYYDKDFNNEADTPDNFQSRRPNTSFCFLDIRSPGLGDTAMYLCATSRDGNQETQYFGPGTRLLVL.